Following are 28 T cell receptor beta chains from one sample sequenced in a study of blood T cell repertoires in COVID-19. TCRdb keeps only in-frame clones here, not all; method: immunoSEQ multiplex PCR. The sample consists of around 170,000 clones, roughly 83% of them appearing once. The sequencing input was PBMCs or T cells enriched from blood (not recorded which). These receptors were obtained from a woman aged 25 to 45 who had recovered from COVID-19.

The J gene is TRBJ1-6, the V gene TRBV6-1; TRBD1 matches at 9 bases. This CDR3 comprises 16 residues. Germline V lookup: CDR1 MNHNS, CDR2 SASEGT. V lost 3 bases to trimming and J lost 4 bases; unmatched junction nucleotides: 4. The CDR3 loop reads CASSDTDRGYNSPLHF. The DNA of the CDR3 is TGTGCCAGCAGTGACACCGACAGGGGGTATAATTCACCCCTCCACTTT.

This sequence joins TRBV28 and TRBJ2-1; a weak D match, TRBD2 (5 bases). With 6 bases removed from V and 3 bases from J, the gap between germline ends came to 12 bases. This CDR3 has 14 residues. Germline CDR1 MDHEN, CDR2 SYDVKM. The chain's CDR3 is CASSRTSYYNEQFF. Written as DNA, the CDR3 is TGTGCCAGCAGCCGGACTTCATACTACAATGAGCAGTTCTTC.

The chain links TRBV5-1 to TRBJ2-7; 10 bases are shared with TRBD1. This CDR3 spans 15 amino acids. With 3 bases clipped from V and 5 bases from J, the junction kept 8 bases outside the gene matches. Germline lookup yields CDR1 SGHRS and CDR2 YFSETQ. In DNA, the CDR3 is TGCGCCAGCAGCTCCGACAGGGGGCGCATGAACGAGCAGTACTTC. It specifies CASSSDRGRMNEQYF. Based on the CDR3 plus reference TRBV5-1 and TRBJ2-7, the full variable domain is KAGVTQTPRYLIKTRGQQVTLSCSPISGHRSVSWYQQTPGQGLQFLFEYFSETQRNKGNFPGRFSGRQFSNSRSEMNVSTLELGDSALYLCASSSDRGRMNEQYFGPGTRLTVT.

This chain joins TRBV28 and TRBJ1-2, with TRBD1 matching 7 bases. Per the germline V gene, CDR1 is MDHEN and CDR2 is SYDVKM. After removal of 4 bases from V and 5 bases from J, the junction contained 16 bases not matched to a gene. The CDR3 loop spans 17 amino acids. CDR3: CASSYSPRPDRRYGYTF. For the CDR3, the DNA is TGTGCCAGCAGTTATAGCCCCCGCCCGGACAGGAGGTATGGCTACACCTTC.

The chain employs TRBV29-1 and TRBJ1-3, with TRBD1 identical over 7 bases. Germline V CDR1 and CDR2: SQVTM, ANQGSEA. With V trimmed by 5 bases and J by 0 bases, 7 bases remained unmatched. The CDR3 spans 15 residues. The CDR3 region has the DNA TGCAGCGTTCTAGCCGGGACAGACTCTGGAAACACCATATATTTT. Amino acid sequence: CSVLAGTDSGNTIYF.

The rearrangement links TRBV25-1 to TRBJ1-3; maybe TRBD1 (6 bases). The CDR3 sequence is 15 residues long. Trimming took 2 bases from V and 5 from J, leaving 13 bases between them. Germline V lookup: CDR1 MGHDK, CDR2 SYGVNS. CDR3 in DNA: TGTGCCAGCAGTGAAAAAGGGGGAGGGAGAAACACCATATATTTT. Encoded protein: CASSEKGGGRNTIYF.

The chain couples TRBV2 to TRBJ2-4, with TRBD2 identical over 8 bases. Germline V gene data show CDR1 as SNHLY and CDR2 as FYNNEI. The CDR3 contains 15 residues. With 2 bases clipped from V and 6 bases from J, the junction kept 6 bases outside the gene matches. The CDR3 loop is CASSERAGRVNIQYF. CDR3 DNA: TGTGCCAGCAGTGAAAGGGCCGGGAGGGTAAACATTCAGTACTTC.

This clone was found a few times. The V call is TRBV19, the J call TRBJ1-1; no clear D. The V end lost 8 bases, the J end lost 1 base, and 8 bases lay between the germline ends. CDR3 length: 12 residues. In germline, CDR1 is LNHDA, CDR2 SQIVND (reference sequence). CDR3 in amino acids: CASVVQNTEAFF. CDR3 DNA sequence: TGTGCCAGTGTTGTTCAGAACACTGAAGCTTTCTTT.

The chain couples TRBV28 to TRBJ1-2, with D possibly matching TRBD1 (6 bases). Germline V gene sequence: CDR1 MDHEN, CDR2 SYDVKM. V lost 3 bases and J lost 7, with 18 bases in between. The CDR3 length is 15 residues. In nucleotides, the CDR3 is TGTGCCAGCAGTTTGGTTTCAGGGGCCCAGGGTGGCTACACCTTC. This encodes CASSLVSGAQGGYTF.

The DNA of the CDR3 is TGCAGCGTTGAGGACCGGACTAGTAGGTACGAGCAGTACTTC. Its protein is CSVEDRTSRYEQYF. The rearrangement uses TRBV29-1 and TRBJ2-7; 7 bases align to TRBD2. Unmatched junction bases numbered 9, after V lost 3 bases and J lost 4 bases. From germline, CDR1 is SQVTM and CDR2 ANQGSEA. CDR3 size: 14 residues.

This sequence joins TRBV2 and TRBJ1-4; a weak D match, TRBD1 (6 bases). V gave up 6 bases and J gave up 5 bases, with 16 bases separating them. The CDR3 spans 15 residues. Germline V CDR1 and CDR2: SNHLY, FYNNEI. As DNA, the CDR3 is TGTGCCAGCAGCGCGGTCGGGGGGCGGAATGAAAAACTGTTTTTT. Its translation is CASSAVGGRNEKLFF. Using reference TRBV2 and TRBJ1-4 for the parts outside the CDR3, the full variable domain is EPEVTQTPSHQVTQMGQEVILRCVPISNHLYFYWYRQILGQKVEFLVSFYNNEISEKSEIFDDQFSVERPDGSNFTLKIRSTKLEDSAMYFCASSAVGGRNEKLFFGSGTQLSVL.

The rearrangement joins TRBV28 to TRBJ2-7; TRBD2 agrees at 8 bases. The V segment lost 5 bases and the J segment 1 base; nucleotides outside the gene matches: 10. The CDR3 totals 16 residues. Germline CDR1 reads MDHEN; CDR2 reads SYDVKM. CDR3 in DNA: TGTGCCAGCAGTACTAATTGGCGGGAGGTATCCTACGAGCAGTACTTC. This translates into CASSTNWREVSYEQYF.

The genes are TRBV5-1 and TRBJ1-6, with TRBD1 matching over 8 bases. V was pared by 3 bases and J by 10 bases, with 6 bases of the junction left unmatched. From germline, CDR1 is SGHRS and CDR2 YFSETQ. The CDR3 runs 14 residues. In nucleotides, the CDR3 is TGCGCCAGCAGCTGGACAGGGCCAGAATCACCCCTCCACTTT. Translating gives CASSWTGPESPLHF.

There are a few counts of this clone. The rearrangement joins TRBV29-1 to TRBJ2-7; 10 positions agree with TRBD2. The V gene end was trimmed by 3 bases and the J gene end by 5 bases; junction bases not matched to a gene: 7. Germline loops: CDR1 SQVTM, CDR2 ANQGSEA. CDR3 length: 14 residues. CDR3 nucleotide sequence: TGCAGCGTTGATCCTAGCGGGAGAAGGAACGAGCAGTACTTC. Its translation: CSVDPSGRRNEQYF.

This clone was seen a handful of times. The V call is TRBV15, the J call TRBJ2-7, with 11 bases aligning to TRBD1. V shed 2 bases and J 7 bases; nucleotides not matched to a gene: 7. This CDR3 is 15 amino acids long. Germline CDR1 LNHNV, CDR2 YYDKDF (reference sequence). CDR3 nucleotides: TGTGCCACCAGCAGAACTGGACAGGGGGCAAAGGAGCAGTACTTC. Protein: CATSRTGQGAKEQYF.

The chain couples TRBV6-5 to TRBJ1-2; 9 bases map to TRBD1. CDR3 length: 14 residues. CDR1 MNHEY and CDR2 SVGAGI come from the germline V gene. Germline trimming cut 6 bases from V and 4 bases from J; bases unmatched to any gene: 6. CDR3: CASRGDRVRYGYTF. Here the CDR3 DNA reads TGTGCCAGCAGAGGGGACAGGGTACGCTATGGCTACACCTTC.

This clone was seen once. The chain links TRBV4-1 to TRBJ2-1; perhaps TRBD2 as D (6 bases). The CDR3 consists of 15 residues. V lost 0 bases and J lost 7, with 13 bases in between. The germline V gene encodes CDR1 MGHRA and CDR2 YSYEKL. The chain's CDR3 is CASSQDPGEGNEQFF. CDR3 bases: TGCGCCAGCAGCCAAGACCCGGGAGAGGGGAATGAGCAGTTCTTC.

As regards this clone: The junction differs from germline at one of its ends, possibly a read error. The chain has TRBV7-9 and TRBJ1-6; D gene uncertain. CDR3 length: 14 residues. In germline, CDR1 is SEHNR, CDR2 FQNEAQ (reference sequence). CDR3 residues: CASSLGQNNSLLHF. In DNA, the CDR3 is TGTGCCAGCAGCTTGGGCCAGAATAATTCACTCCTCCACTTT. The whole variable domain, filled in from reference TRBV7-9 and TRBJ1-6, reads DTGVSQNPRHKITKRGQNVTFRCDPISEHNRLYWYRQTLGQGPEFLTYFQNEAQLEKSRLLSDRFSAERPKGSFSTLEIQRTEQGDSAMYLCASSLGQNNSLLHFGNGTRLTVT.

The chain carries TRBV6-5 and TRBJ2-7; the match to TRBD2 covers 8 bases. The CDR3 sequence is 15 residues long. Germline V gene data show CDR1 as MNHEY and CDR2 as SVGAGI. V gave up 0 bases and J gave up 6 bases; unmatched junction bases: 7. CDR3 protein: CASSYSKREFSEQYF. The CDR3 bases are TGTGCCAGCAGTTACTCGAAGCGGGAGTTCTCCGAGCAGTACTTC.

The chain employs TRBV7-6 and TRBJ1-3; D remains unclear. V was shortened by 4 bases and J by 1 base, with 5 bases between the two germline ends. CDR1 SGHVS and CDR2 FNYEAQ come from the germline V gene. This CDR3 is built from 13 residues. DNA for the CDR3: TGTGCCAGCAGCTCAGTTTCTGGAAACACCATATATTTT. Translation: CASSSVSGNTIYF.

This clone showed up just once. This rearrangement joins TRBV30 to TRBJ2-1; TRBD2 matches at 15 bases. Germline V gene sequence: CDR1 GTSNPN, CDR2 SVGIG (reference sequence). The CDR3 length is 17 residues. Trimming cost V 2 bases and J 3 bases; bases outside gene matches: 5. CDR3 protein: CAWSSGTSGRYYNEQFF. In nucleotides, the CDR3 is TGTGCCTGGAGTTCAGGGACTAGCGGGAGGTACTACAATGAGCAGTTCTTC.

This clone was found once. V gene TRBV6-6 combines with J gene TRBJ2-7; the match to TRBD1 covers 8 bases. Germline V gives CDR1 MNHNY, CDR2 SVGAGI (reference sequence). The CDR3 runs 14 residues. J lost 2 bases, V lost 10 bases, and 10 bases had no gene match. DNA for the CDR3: TGTGCCACCGTAGTCCCAGGGGGCACCTACGAGCAGTACTTC. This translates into CATVVPGGTYEQYF.

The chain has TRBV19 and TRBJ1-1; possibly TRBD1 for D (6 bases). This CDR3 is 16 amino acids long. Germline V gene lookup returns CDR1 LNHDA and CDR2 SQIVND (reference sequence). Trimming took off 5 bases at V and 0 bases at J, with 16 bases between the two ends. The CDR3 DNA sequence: TGTGCCAGTAGTCCCCGAAGACAGGTAATGAACACTGAAGCTTTCTTT. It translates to CASSPRRQVMNTEAFF.

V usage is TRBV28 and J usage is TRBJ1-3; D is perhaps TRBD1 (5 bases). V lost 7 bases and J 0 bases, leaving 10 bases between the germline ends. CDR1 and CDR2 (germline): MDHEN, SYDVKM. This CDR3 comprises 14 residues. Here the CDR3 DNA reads TGTGCCAGCAACTCGGGGGGCTCTGGAAACACCATATATTTT. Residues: CASNSGGSGNTIYF.

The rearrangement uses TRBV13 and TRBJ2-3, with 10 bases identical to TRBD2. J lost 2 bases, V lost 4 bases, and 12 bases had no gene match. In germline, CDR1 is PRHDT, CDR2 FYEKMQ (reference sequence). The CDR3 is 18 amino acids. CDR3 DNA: TGTGCCAGCAGCTCACCCGGGACTAGCGAGGGGGACACAGATACGCAGTATTTT. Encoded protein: CASSSPGTSEGDTDTQYF.

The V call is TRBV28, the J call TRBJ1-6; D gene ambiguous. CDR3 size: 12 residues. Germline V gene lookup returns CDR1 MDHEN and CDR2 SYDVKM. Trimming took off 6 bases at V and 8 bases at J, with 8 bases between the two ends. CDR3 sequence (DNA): TGTGCCAGCAGAGTGGCAGATTCACCCCTCCACTTT. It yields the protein CASRVADSPLHF.

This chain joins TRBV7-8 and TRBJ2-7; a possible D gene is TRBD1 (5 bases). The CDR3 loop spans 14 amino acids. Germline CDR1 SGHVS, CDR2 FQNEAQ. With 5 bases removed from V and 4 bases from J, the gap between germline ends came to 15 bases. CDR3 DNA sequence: TGTGCCAGCAGCCCCAGTTCAGGGAATTACGAGCAGTACTTC. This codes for CASSPSSGNYEQYF.

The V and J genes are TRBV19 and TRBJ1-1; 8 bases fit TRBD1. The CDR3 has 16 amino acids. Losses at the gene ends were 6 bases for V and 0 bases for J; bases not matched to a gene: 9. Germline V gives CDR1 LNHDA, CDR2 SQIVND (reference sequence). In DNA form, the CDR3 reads TGTGCCAGTAGAAGACAGGGGACCGGAATGAACACTGAAGCTTTCTTT. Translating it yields CASRRQGTGMNTEAFF.